The T cell receptor gamma chain described here comes from a study of gamma delta lymphoproliferative disorders and STAT genes. TCRdb used CATT to re-call clones from the multiplex PCR reads. The sample shows about 2,300 gamma-chain clones, more than 10% of them seen only once. Concerning this clone itself: No DNA is shown, since the ends of the CDR3 on it are uncertain; the CDR3 is the one TCRdb lists.

The CDR3 is made up of 16 amino acids, end residues included. Per the germline V gene, CDR1 is EGSNGY and CDR2 is YDSYNSKV. The receptor sequences were amplified from genomic DNA of peripheral blood mononuclear cells. This receptor was obtained from a human donor with gamma-delta T-cell large granular lymphocyte leukemia. Sequenced sample: blood. V gene assignment gives TRGV2, but the J gene was left uncalled. This CDR3 is CATWDGQNSLAVEQHF.